The T cell receptor beta chain described here comes from a study of tumour-infiltrating T cells in Burkitt lymphoma. Whole-study context: Productive clonality predicted overall and progression-free survival.

The assay was immunoSEQ multiplex PCR, and TCRdb's table has in-frame clones only and misses some. This table has 7,500 to 8,500 clones, around 70% appearing once. The germline V gene encodes CDR1 SGHRS and CDR2 YFSETQ. The CDR3 extends over 11 amino acids. V was cut by 7 bases and J by 4 bases, with 8 bases left in between. The gene calls are TRBV5-1 and TRBJ1-2; no definite D call. The specimen was tumor tissue. The sequence was collected from a human donor with diffuse large B-cell lymphoma. The CDR3 loop reads CASGGVYGYTF. DNA for the CDR3: TGCGCCAGCGGCGGGGTCTATGGCTACACCTTC.